A single TCR beta chain is shown here with its context. The target antigen is unknown. The sample originates from a study of identical twins. Study-wide findings and caveats: Cord blood beta clonotypes present at high abundance carried fewer insertions; no such pattern appeared in memory repertoires.

The CDR3 sequence is 13 residues long. Germline V gives CDR1 DFQATT, CDR2 SNEGSKA (reference sequence). V was clipped by 0 bases and J by 9 bases, with 13 bases between them. TCRdb re-called the 5' RACE reads with MiXCR, one entry per CDR3 protein. Of hundreds of thousands of distinct CDR3 sequences detected, roughly 20% appear once; the ten largest clones hold 13%. The same sample was also used in a study of T cells expressing NK-cell markers.

This chain uses TRBV20-1 with TRBJ2-3; weak D call: TRBD2 (6 bases). The sequence came from a woman aged 18-30 years in good health. The specimen was PBMCs. The CDR3 protein is CSARDGIRGTQYF. The CDR3 DNA follows: TGCAGTGCTAGAGACGGGATCCGGGGGACGCAGTATTTT.